The 21 T cell receptor beta chains below come from one sample, sequenced in a study of T cell changes during pregnancy in multiple sclerosis. Measured with immunoSEQ multiplex PCR; TCRdb has only the in-frame clones, and not every one. This sample carries 50,000 to 70,000 clones, about nine tenths of them seen once, and the ten largest clones take around 2.2%. This sample comprised peripheral blood, obtained in the third trimester of pregnancy. The receptors were gathered from a female donor in good health, enrolled as a control in a pregnancy study.

This rearrangement joins TRBV5-4 to TRBJ2-5; 9 nucleotides agree with TRBD1. The CDR3 is 15 residues long. Trimming took 3 bases from V and 5 from J; bases not matched to a gene: 8. Germline lookup yields CDR1 SGHNT and CDR2 YYREEE (reference sequence). Here the CDR3 reads CASSSRDRVVETQYF. The CDR3 nucleotides read TGTGCCAGCAGCTCCCGGGACAGGGTAGTGGAGACCCAGTACTTC.

This chain joins TRBV25-1 and TRBJ2-5; weak D call: TRBD2 (8 bases). Looked up from germline, CDR1 is MGHDK and CDR2 is SYGVNS. The V and J ends lost 8 bases and 4 bases respectively, with 14 bases between them. The CDR3 spans 13 residues. The DNA of the CDR3 is TGTGCCAGCCGGGAGGGGGCCTTAGAGACCCAGTACTTC. Translating it yields CASREGALETQYF.

The chain recombines TRBV2 with TRBJ2-4; 9 bases map to TRBD2. CDR1 SNHLY and CDR2 FYNNEI come from the germline V gene. The CDR3 is 16 residues long. After removal of 1 base from V and 2 bases from J, the junction contained 3 bases not matched to a gene. This CDR3 is CASSEGAGGSKNIQYF. The CDR3 region has the DNA TGTGCCAGCAGTGAAGGAGCGGGAGGTTCCAAAAACATTCAGTACTTC.

V is TRBV2 and J is TRBJ1-2; 7 bases map to TRBD1. The CDR3 is 12 amino acids. Germline trimming cut 6 bases from V and 6 bases from J; bases unmatched to any gene: 4. The germline V gene encodes CDR1 SNHLY and CDR2 FYNNEI. The CDR3: CASSLQGNGYTF. CDR3 nucleotides: TGTGCCAGCAGCCTACAGGGGAATGGCTACACCTTC.

V usage is TRBV18 and J usage is TRBJ2-1; 15 nucleotides agree with TRBD2. The CDR3 is 16 residues long. The junction had 6 bases not matched to a gene; V was cut back by 8 bases and J by 4 bases. CDR1 is KGHSH and CDR2 is LQKENI in the germline V gene. The chain's CDR3 is CASKRTSGGGYNEQFF. The CDR3 nucleotides read TGTGCCAGCAAACGGACTAGCGGGGGGGGTTACAATGAGCAGTTCTTC.

This clone occurred a few times. V is TRBV6-5 and J is TRBJ2-1; 11 bases agree with TRBD2. This CDR3 region has 15 residues. Germline CDR1 MNHEY, CDR2 SVGAGI. The junction had 4 bases not matched to a gene; V was cut back by 6 bases and J by 3 bases. The DNA for the CDR3 is TGTGCCAGCAGCTATACTAGCGGGAGCTACAATGAGCAGTTCTTC. Translation gives CASSYTSGSYNEQFF.

The chain carries TRBV9 and TRBJ1-2; weak D call: TRBD1 (5 bases). In germline, CDR1 is SGDLS, CDR2 YYNGEE. V was shortened by 0 bases and J by 0 bases, with 6 bases between the two germline ends. The CDR3 is 14 residues long. The CDR3 region has the DNA TGTGCCAGCAGCGTAGGACAGCCTAACTATGGCTACACCTTC. Protein: CASSVGQPNYGYTF.

This chain connects TRBV7-3 to TRBJ2-5; maybe TRBD1 (5 bases). V was trimmed by 5 bases and J by 5 bases, leaving 12 bases between them. The CDR3 runs to 13 residues. The germline V gene has CDR1 SGHTA and CDR2 FQGTGA. The CDR3 region is CASSPFPGETQYF. The CDR3 nucleotides are TGTGCCAGCAGCCCTTTCCCAGGGGAGACCCAGTACTTC.

The genes are TRBV25-1 and TRBJ1-2; D is ambiguous. Germline V CDR1 and CDR2: MGHDK, SYGVNS. There are 17 residues in the CDR3. V shed 0 bases and J shed 6 bases, with 20 bases lying between them. The CDR3 spells CASSEYKPRHGEDGYTF. The CDR3 DNA follows: TGTGCCAGCAGTGAATATAAACCCCGGCATGGGGAGGATGGCTACACCTTC.

This clone was seen just once. The genes are TRBV5-5 and TRBJ2-1, with 8 bases lining up with TRBD2. CDR3 length equals 16 residues. Trimming at V came to 5 bases and at J to 7 bases, leaving 14 bases not matched to a gene. Germline CDR1 SGHKS, CDR2 YYEKEE (reference sequence). The chain's CDR3 is CASSSLSGITGNEQFF. The CDR3, as DNA: TGTGCCAGCAGTTCCCTTAGCGGGATCACGGGGAATGAGCAGTTCTTC.

This chain links TRBV6-5 with TRBJ1-2; no clear D. This CDR3 is 13 amino acids long. Trimming took 4 bases from V and 8 from J, leaving 14 bases between them. From germline, CDR1 is MNHEY and CDR2 SVGAGI. As DNA, the CDR3 is TGTGCCAGCAGTTTGGACGGAGGGAGGGGCTACACCTTC. Translating gives CASSLDGGRGYTF.

This chain uses TRBV7-6 with TRBJ2-3, with 10 bases identical to TRBD2. This CDR3 has 16 amino acids. V was pared by 4 bases and J by 5 bases, with 9 bases of the junction left unmatched. Germline CDR1 SGHVS, CDR2 FNYEAQ. The chain's CDR3 is CASSSPGLALLDTQYF. DNA of the CDR3: TGTGCCAGCAGCTCTCCGGGACTAGCGCTTCTAGATACGCAGTATTTT.

The chain employs TRBV28 and TRBJ2-7; possible D gene TRBD2, 6 bases. In germline, CDR1 is MDHEN, CDR2 SYDVKM. The CDR3 contains 13 residues. Trimming pared 6 bases from V and 4 bases from J, leaving 13 bases between. The DNA for the CDR3 is TGTGCCAGCAGCACCATTAGCGGATACGAGCAGTACTTC. This sequence encodes CASSTISGYEQYF.

This chain joins TRBV27 and TRBJ2-2; TRBD1 might be the D (6 bases). This CDR3 region has 16 residues. CDR1 is MNHEY, CDR2 SMNVEV, per germline (reference sequence). Between the trimmed V and J ends, which lost 0 bases and 1 base, there was a span of 9 bases. The CDR3 protein is CASSLSGRGNTGELFF. CDR3 sequence (DNA): TGTGCCAGCAGTTTATCGGGCAGGGGGAACACCGGGGAGCTGTTTTTT.

The chain recombines TRBV6-5 with TRBJ2-3; D unresolved. Trimming pared 0 bases from V and 0 bases from J, leaving 7 bases between. Germline V lookup: CDR1 MNHEY, CDR2 SVGAGI. CDR3 length: 15 amino acids. The CDR3 region is CASSYSSGSTDTQYF. The DNA of the CDR3 is TGTGCCAGCAGTTACTCGAGTGGTAGCACAGATACGCAGTATTTT.

The CDR3 loop is CASSRQGWNQPQHF. The CDR3 DNA sequence: TGTGCCAGCAGCCGACAGGGTTGGAATCAGCCCCAGCATTTT. The chain has TRBV6-5 and TRBJ1-5; 7 bases match TRBD1. There are 14 residues in the CDR3. J lost 4 bases, V lost 6 bases, and 6 bases had no gene match. CDR1 MNHEY and CDR2 SVGAGI come from the germline V gene.

This chain uses TRBV19 with TRBJ1-1; perhaps TRBD1 as D (5 bases). The V end lost 4 bases, the J end lost 2 bases, and 8 bases lay between the germline ends. Germline-derived CDR1 and CDR2 are LNHDA and SQIVND (reference sequence). This CDR3 has 13 amino acids. CDR3: CASSTRVNTEAFF. In DNA, the CDR3 is TGTGCCAGTAGTACCAGGGTAAACACTGAAGCTTTCTTT.

The rearrangement links TRBV27 to TRBJ2-7; 10 bases align to TRBD1. The J segment lost 0 bases and the V segment lost 6 bases, leaving 2 bases of the junction unmatched. CDR3 length equals 14 residues. Germline-derived CDR1 and CDR2 are MNHEY and SMNVEV (reference sequence). The CDR3 sequence: CASSWTGGSYEQYF. In DNA, the CDR3 is TGTGCCAGCAGCTGGACAGGGGGCTCCTACGAGCAGTACTTC.

Comment on this clone: An end of the junction differs from the germline gene, which may be a read error. This chain joins TRBV5-4 and TRBJ1-2, with unresolved D. From germline, CDR1 is SGHNT and CDR2 YYREEE (reference sequence). The CDR3 loop spans 12 amino acids. CDR3 DNA: TGTGCCAACAGCTTGGATCTGTATGGCTACACCTTC. Protein product: CANSLDLYGYTF.

The genes are TRBV18 and TRBJ2-2, with D unresolved. Trimming removed 3 bases at V and 4 bases at J, with 6 bases between. From germline, CDR1 is KGHSH and CDR2 LQKENI. This CDR3 has 13 residues. CDR3 sequence (DNA): TGTGCCAGCTCACCCCCTCTCACCGGGGAGCTGTTTTTT. Amino acid sequence: CASSPPLTGELFF.

The V call is TRBV2, the J call TRBJ2-2, with 7 bases aligning to TRBD2. Germline assignment: CDR1 SNHLY and CDR2 FYNNEI. This CDR3 spans 15 amino acids. Trimming removed 6 bases from V and 7 bases from J; junction bases left unmatched: 11. CDR3 sequence reads: CASRGGGSKGGELFF. The DNA for the CDR3 is TGTGCCAGCAGGGGCGGCGGGAGTAAAGGCGGGGAGCTGTTTTTT.